A selection of T cell receptor beta chains follows, all from one sample in a study of blood T cell repertoires in COVID-19. TCRdb's copy holds only in-frame clones and misses some; the assay was immunoSEQ multiplex PCR. The sample has around 450,000 clones, 87% seen once. Sequencing was done on a sample of PBMCs or T cells enriched from blood (not recorded which). The receptors derive from a woman under 30 who had recovered from COVID-19. CDR3s include the opening cysteine and the closing phenylalanine or tryptophan. The order of the fields is J gene, V gene, D gene, clone size, CDR3 protein, CDR3 DNA. The D gene is left open where the match is weak. Part of the rows lack a size; the others show once, few, many or a class for expanded clones.

TRBJ2-5	TRBV5-6	TRBD1	-	CASSFKTGGGETQYF	TGTGCCAGCAGCTTTAAGACAGGGGGAGGAGAGACCCAGTACTTC
TRBJ2-3	TRBV2	-	-	CASSGLRGTDTQYF	TGTGCCAGCAGTGGATTGCGTGGCACAGATACGCAGTATTTT
TRBJ2-1	TRBV29-1	-	-	CSVTMTDSYGQFF	TGCAGCGTTACCATGACAGATTCATATGGGCAGTTCTTC
TRBJ1-2	TRBV24-1	-	-	CATQNSDTDGYTF	TGTGCCACCCAAAATAGTGATACCGATGGCTACACCTTC
TRBJ1-6	TRBV30	-	-	CAWERDGNSPLHF	TGTGCCTGGGAGCGGGACGGTAATTCACCCCTCCACTTT
TRBJ1-5	TRBV28	TRBD1	-	CASRTPLGQGEKQPQHF	TGTGCCAGCAGGACGCCCCTAGGACAGGGAGAAAAGCAGCCCCAGCATTTT
TRBJ2-7	TRBV4-1	TRBD1	-	CASSQSGQPYEQYF	TGCGCCAGCAGCCAATCGGGACAGCCCTACGAGCAGTACTTC
TRBJ1-6	TRBV20-1	-	-	CSASGGLVDSPLHF	TGCAGTGCTAGTGGGGGGCTGGTTGATTCACCCCTCCACTTT
TRBJ1-2	TRBV7-2	-	-	CASSSTGSERYTF	TGTGCCAGCAGTTCAACAGGGAGTGAACGCTACACCTTC
TRBJ1-4	TRBV5-1	-	-	CASSFSPGGRNEKLFF	TGCGCCAGCAGCTTCAGTCCGGGCGGGCGTAATGAAAAACTGTTTTTT
TRBJ1-5	TRBV4-1	-	-	CASSQNYRAQPQHF	TGCGCCAGCAGCCAAAACTACAGGGCTCAGCCCCAGCATTTT
TRBJ2-1	TRBV5-6	TRBD2	-	CASSLGLAGGEQFF	TGTGCCAGCAGCTTAGGGCTAGCGGGGGGTGAGCAGTTCTTC
TRBJ1-3	TRBV5-1	-	-	CASSYGGVSGNTIYF	TGCGCCAGCAGCTACGGAGGTGTCTCTGGAAACACCATATATTTT
TRBJ2-7	TRBV6-5	-	-	CAGGQSRSYEQYF	TGTGCCGGTGGACAGTCTCGATCCTACGAGCAGTACTTC
TRBJ2-1	TRBV7-9	-	-	CAGGSNEQFF	TGTGCCGGGGGGTCCAATGAGCAGTTCTTC
TRBJ1-2	TRBV30	TRBD1	-	CAWKRQGESYGYTF	TGTGCCTGGAAAAGACAGGGGGAGAGCTATGGCTACACCTTC
TRBJ1-3	TRBV19	-	-	CASSIGGGGNTIYF	TGTGCCAGTAGTATAGGAGGGGGAGGAAACACCATATATTTT
TRBJ1-4	TRBV11-3	-	-	CASSPLAEETTHLTNEKLFF	TGTGCCAGCAGCCCTCTTGCGGAGGAGACAACTCACTTAACTAATGAAAAACTGTTTTTT
TRBJ1-1	TRBV11-2	-	-	CASSLALNTEAFF	TGTGCCAGCAGCTTAGCATTGAACACTGAAGCTTTCTTT
TRBJ2-5	TRBV9	TRBD2	-	CASSVLAGEETQYF	TGTGCCAGCAGCGTGTTAGCGGGGGAAGAGACCCAGTACTTC
TRBJ2-5	TRBV11-3	TRBD2	-	CASSLGGRETQYF	TGTGCCAGCAGTTTGGGGGGGAGAGAGACCCAGTACTTC
TRBJ2-2	TRBV5-4	TRBD1	-	CASSPRGTGELFF	TGTGCCAGCAGCCCCAGGGGGACCGGGGAGCTGTTTTTT
TRBJ2-3	TRBV12-3/TRBV12-4	TRBD2	-	CATSGGASDTQYF	TGTGCCACTAGCGGGGGGGCCTCAGATACGCAGTATTTT
TRBJ2-7	TRBV6-1	TRBD2	many	CASSELAGFSYEQYF	TGTGCCAGCAGTGAACTAGCGGGCTTTTCCTACGAGCAGTACTTC
TRBJ2-3	TRBV3-1/TRBV3-2	TRBD2	-	CASSHGEGPPTDTQYF	TGTGCCAGCAGCCACGGGGAGGGACCCCCCACAGATACGCAGTATTTT
TRBJ1-6	TRBV5-1	-	-	CASSLEGVYNSPLHF	TGCGCCAGCAGCCTGGAAGGGGTCTATAATTCACCCCTCCACTTT